What follows describes a single T cell receptor beta chain. Its antigen remains unidentified. This CDR3 is 14 amino acids long. Germline V gene lookup returns CDR1 DFQATT and CDR2 SNEGSKA (reference sequence). With 4 bases clipped from V and 6 bases from J, the junction kept 7 bases outside the gene matches. The data derive from a study of CD8 T cells in ankylosing spondylitis. Each CDR3 protein gets one entry after TCRdb re-called the 5' RACE reads with MiXCR. The repertoire includes hundreds of thousands of distinct CDR3 sequences, 10% to 15% of them detected once, and over 6.5% sits in the top ten. General study points: What seemed typical of ankylosing spondylitis blood was a TCR beta motif built from 8 or 9 highly homologous variants. Past research had described some motif variants in reactive arthritis synovial fluid and blood.

Sequences were obtained from blood, either unsorted or a sorted T cell fraction (not recorded which). The clonotype originates from a male donor with ankylosing spondylitis. The rearrangement joins TRBV20-1 to TRBJ2-1; TRBD2 agrees at 9 bases. This CDR3 reads CSATGPSGVNEQFF. The CDR3 DNA reads as TGCAGTGCTACCGGCCCTAGCGGGGTCAATGAGCAGTTCTTC.